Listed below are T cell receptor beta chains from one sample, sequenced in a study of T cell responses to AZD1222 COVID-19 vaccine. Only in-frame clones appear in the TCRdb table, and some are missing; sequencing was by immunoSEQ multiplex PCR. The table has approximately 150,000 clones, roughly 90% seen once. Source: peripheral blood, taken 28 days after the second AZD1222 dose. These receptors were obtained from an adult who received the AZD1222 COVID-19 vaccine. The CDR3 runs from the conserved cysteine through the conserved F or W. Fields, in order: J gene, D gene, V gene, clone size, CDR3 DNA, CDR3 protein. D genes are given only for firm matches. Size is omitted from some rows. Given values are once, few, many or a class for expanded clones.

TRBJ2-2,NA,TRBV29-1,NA,TGCAGCGTTGAGTCAGGGGCCTCCGGGGAGCTGTTTTTT,CSVESGASGELFF
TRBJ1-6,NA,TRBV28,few,TGTGCCAGTACTTTTGGCGACAGGCAGGCCAGTAATTCACCCCTCCACTTT,CASTFGDRQASNSPLHF
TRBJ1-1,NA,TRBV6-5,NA,TGTGCCAGCAGTTACCGGAGGGACTCAAACACTGAAGCTTTCTTT,CASSYRRDSNTEAFF
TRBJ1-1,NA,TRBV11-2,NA,TGTGCCAGCAGCTTAGCGCCCGGGACCAAGTCTTTCTTT,CASSLAPGTKSFF
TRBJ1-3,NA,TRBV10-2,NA,TGCGCCAGCAGTGAGGACGGGGGGACGACCATATATTTT,CASSEDGGTTIYF
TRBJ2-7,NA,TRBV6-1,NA,TGTGCCAGCATTGGAGGGAGGACTTACGAGCAGTACTTC,CASIGGRTYEQYF
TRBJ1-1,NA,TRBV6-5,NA,TGTGCCAGCAGGTCAGGGGAAGCTTTCTTT,CASRSGEAFF
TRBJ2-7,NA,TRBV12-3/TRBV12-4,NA,TGTGCCAGCAGTTTATTGCTCCGCTACGAGCAGTACTTC,CASSLLLRYEQYF
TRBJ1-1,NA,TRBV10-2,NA,TGCGCCAGCAGTGAGTCGAGTCCGAGCTTGAAGACTGAAGCTTTCTTT,CASSESSPSLKTEAFF
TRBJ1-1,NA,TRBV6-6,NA,TGTGCCAGCAGTTACGGGGGACTATTCGAAGCTTTCTTT,CASSYGGLFEAFF